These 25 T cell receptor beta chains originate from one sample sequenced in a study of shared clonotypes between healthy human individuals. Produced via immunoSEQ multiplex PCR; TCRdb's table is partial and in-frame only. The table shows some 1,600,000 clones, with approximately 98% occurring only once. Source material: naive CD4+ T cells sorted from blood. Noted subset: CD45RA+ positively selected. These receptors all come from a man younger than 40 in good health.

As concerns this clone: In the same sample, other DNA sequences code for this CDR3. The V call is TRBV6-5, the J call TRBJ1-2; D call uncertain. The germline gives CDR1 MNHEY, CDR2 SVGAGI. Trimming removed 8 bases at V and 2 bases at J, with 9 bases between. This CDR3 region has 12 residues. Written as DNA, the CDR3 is TGTGCCAGCCGGAAGGGAAACTATGGCTACACCTTC. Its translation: CASRKGNYGYTF.

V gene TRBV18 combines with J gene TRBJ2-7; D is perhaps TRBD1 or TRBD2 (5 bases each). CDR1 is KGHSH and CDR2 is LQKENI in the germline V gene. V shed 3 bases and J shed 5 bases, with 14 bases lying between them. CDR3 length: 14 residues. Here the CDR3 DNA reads TGTGCCAGCTCACCTAGTATGGGGGTGGACGAGCAGTACTTC. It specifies CASSPSMGVDEQYF.

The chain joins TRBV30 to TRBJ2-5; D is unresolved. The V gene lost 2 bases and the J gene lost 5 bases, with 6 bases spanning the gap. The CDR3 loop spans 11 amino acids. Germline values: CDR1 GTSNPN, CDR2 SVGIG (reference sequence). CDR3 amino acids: CAWSSLETQYF. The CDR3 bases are TGTGCCTGGAGTAGCCTGGAGACCCAGTACTTC.

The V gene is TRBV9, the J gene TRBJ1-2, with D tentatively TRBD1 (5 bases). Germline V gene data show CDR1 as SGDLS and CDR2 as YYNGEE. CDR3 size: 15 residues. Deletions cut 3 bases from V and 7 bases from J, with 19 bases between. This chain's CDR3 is CASSAEGRAIGGYTF. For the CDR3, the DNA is TGTGCCAGCAGCGCCGAGGGCAGGGCCATCGGTGGCTACACCTTC.

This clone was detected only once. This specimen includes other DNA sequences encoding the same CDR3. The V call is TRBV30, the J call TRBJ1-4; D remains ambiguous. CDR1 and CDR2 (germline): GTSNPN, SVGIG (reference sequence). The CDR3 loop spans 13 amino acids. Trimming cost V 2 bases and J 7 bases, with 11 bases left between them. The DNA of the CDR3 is TGTGCCTGGAGTCGAGGGAGAGGTGAAAAACTGTTTTTT. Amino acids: CAWSRGRGEKLFF. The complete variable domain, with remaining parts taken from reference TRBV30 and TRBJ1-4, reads SQTIHQWPATLVQPVGSPLSLECTVEGTSNPNLYWYRQAAGRGLQLLFYSVGIGQISSEVPQNLSASRPQDRQFILSSKKLLLSDSGFYLCAWSRGRGEKLFFGSGTQLSVL.

Here the CDR3 DNA reads TGTGCCAGTAGTCGGGGTAGCGGGGCCTACGAGCAGTACTTC. Its protein product is CASSRGSGAYEQYF. The V gene is TRBV19, the J gene TRBJ2-7; 8 bases are a match to TRBD2. CDR1 and CDR2 (germline): LNHDA, SQIVND (reference sequence). The CDR3 is 14 amino acids. The J segment lost 2 bases and the V segment lost 5 bases, leaving 5 bases of the junction unmatched.

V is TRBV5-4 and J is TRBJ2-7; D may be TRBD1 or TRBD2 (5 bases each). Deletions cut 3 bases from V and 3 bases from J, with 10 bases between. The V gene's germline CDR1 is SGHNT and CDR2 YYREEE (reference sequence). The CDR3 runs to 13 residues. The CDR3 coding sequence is TGTGCCAGCAGCTCGGGACGCTTCTACGAGCAGTACTTC. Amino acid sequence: CASSSGRFYEQYF.

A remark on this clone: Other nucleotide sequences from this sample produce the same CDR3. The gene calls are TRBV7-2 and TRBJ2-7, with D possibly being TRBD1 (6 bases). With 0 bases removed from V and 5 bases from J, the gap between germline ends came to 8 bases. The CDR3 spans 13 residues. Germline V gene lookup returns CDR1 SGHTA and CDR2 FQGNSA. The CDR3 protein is CASSLARGNEQYF. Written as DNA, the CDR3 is TGTGCCAGCAGCTTAGCTAGGGGGAACGAGCAGTACTTC.

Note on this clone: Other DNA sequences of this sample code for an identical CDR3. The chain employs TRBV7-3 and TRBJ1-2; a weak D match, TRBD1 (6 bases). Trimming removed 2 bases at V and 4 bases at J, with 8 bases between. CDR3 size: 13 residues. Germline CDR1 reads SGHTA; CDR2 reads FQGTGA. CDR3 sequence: CASSLGGLYGYTF. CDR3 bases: TGTGCCAGCAGCTTAGGGGGCCTCTATGGCTACACCTTC. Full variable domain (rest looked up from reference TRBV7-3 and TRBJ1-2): GAGVSQTPSNKVTEKGKYVELRCDPISGHTALYWYRQSLGQGPEFLIYFQGTGAADDSGLPNDRFFAVRPEGSVSTLKIQRTERGDSAVYLCASSLGGLYGYTFGSGTRLTVV.

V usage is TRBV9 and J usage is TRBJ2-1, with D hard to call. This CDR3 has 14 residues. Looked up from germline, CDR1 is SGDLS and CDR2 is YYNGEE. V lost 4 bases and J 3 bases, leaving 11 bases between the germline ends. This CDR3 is CASSSRGLYNEQFF. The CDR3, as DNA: TGTGCCAGCAGCTCACGTGGTCTCTACAATGAGCAGTTCTTC. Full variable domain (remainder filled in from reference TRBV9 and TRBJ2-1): DSGVTQTPKHLITATGQRVTLRCSPRSGDLSVYWYQQSLDQGLQFLIQYYNGEERAKGNILERFSAQQFPDLHSELNLSSLELGDSALYFCASSSRGLYNEQFFGPGTRLTVL.

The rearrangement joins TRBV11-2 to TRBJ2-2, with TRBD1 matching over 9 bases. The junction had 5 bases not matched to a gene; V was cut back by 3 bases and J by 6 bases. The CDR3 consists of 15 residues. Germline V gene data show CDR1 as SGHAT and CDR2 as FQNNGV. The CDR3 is CASSLGTGGPGELFF. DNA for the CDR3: TGTGCCAGCAGCTTGGGTACAGGGGGCCCCGGGGAGCTGTTTTTT.

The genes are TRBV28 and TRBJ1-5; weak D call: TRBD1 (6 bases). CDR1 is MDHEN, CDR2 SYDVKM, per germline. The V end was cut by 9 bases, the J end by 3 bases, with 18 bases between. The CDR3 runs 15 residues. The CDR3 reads CASQRGEVINQPQHF. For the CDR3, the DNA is TGTGCCAGTCAAAGGGGGGAGGTCATCAATCAGCCCCAGCATTTT.

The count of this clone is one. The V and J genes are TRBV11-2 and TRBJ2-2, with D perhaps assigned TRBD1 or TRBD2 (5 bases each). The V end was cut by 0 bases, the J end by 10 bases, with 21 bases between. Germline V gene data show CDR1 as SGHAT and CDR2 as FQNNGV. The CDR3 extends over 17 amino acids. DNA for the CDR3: TGTGCCAGCAGCTTAGAAGCCCGCGGGCGACGGGGCGCGGAGCTGTTTTTT. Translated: CASSLEARGRRGAELFF.

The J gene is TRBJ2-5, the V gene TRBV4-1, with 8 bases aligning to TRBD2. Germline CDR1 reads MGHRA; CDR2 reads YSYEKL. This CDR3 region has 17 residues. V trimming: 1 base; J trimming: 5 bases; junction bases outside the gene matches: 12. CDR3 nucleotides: TGCGCCAGCAGCCAAGTTGCTAGCGGGTCTGTAGCGGAGACCCAGTACTTC. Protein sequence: CASSQVASGSVAETQYF.

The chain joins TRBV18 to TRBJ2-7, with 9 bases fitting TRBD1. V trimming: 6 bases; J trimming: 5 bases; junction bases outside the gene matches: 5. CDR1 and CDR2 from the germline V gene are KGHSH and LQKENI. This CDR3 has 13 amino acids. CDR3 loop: CASSPTGGNEQYF. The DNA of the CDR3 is TGTGCCAGCTCCCCTACAGGGGGCAACGAGCAGTACTTC.

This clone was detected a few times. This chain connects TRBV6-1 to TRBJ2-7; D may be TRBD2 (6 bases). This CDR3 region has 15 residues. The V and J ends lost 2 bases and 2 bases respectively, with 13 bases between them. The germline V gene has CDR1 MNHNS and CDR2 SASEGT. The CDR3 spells CASSENLSGPYEQYF. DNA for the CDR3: TGTGCCAGCAGTGAAAACCTTAGCGGACCCTACGAGCAGTACTTC.

As DNA, the CDR3 is TGTGCCAGCAGCTTCGCCGGGACAGTATACAATGAGCAGTTCTTC. Translated: CASSFAGTVYNEQFF. The chain carries TRBV7-2 and TRBJ2-1; TRBD1 matches 7 bases. CDR1 is SGHTA, CDR2 FQGNSA, per germline. The junction had 6 bases not matched to a gene; V was cut back by 3 bases and J by 4 bases. The CDR3 consists of 15 residues.

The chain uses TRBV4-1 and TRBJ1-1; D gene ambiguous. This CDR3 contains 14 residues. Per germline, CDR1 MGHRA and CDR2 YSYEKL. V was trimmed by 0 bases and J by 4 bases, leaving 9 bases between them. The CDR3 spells CASSQEQLGTEAFF. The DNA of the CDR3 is TGCGCCAGCAGCCAAGAACAGTTAGGCACTGAAGCTTTCTTT.

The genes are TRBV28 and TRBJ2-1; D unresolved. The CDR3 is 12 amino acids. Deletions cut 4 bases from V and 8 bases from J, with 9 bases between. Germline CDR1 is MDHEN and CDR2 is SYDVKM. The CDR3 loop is CASSSPVDEQFF. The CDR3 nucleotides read TGTGCCAGCAGTTCACCGGTAGATGAGCAGTTCTTC.

DNA of the CDR3: TGTGCCACCAGCACTGGGCGGGGGGCCGGAAACACCATATATTTT. This codes for CATSTGRGAGNTIYF. This chain connects TRBV15 to TRBJ1-3; D is possibly TRBD1 (6 bases). The germline V gene encodes CDR1 LNHNV and CDR2 YYDKDF (reference sequence). V gave up 4 bases and J gave up 4 bases, with 14 bases separating them. The CDR3 has 15 amino acids.

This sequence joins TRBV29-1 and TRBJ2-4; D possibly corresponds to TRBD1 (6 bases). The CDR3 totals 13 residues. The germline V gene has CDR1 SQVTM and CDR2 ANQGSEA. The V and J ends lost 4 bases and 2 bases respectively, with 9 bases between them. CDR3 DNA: TGCAGCGTTGGAGGGGGACCCAAAAACATTCAGTACTTC. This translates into CSVGGGPKNIQYF.

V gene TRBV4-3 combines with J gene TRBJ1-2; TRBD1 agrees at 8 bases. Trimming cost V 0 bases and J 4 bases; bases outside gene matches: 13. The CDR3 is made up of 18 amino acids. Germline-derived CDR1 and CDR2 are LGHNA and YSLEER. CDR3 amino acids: CASSQDTSRQGASYGYTF. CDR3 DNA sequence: TGCGCCAGCAGCCAAGATACAAGTAGGCAGGGGGCGTCCTATGGCTACACCTTC.

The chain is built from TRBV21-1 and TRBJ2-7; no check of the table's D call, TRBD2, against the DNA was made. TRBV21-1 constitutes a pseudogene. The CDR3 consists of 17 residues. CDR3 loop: CASSKAKREANLGEQYF. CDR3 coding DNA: TGTGCCAGCAGCAAAGCGAAGCGGGAGGCCAATCTTGGGGAGCAGTACTTC.

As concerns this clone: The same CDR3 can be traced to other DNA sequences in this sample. CDR3 in amino acids: CASSLNRGGETQYF. In DNA form, the CDR3 reads TGTGCCAGCAGCTTAAATCGTGGTGGGGAGACCCAGTACTTC. The genes are TRBV7-2 and TRBJ2-5; D is unclear. Germline V gene lookup returns CDR1 SGHTA and CDR2 FQGNSA. This CDR3 has 14 residues. The V end lost 2 bases, the J end lost 5 bases, and 12 bases lay between the germline ends.

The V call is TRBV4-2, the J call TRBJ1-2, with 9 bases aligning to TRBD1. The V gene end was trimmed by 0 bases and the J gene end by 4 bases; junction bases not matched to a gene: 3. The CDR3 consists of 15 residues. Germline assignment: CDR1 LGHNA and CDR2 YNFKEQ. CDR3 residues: CASSQDLTGGYGYTF. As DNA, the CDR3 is TGTGCCAGCAGCCAAGATCTGACAGGGGGCTATGGCTACACCTTC.